The sample holds many counts of the clone carrying this T cell receptor beta chain. From the RT-PCR reads, TCRdb called clonotypes with MiXCR, one entry per CDR3 protein. The sample lists tens of thousands of distinct CDR3 sequences, about 48% occurring once. These data originate in a study of patients and donors after allogeneic stem cell transplantation. Trimming pared 1 base from V and 7 bases from J, leaving 8 bases between. Germline-derived CDR1 and CDR2 are LGHDT and YNNKEL (reference sequence). The CDR3 runs 13 residues. The sample consisted of blood, either unsorted or a sorted T cell fraction (not recorded which). This chain connects TRBV3-1 to TRBJ1-5; D unresolved. The receptor was derived from a human donor who was either an allogeneic HSCT recipient or a stem cell or donor lymphocyte infusion donor (not recorded which). It is not recorded whose cells these are; they may come from a transplant donor. The CDR3 sequence: CASSQAGRQPQHF. CDR3 in DNA: TGTGCCAGCAGCCAAGCCGGGAGGCAGCCCCAGCATTTT.